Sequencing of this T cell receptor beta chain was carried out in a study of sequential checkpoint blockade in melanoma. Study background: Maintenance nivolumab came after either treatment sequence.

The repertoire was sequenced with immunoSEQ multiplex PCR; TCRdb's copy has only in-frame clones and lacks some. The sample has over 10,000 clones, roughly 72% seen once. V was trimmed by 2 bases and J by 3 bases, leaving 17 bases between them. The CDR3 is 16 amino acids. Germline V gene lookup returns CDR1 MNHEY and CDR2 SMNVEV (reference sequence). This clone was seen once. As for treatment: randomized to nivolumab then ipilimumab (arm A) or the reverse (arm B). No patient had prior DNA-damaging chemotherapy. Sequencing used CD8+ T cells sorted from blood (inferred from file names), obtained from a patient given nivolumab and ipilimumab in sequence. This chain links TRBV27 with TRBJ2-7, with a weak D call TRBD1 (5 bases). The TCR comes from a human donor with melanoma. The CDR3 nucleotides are TGTGCCAGCAGTTTAAGCCCCTTAAGGGGAATCTACGAGCAGTACTTC. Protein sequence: CASSLSPLRGIYEQYF.